These 6 T cell receptor beta chains were all obtained from the same sample, sequenced in a study of blood T cell repertoires in COVID-19. Here immunoSEQ multiplex PCR was the method, and the copy in TCRdb shows in-frame clones only, minus some. The data contain hundreds of thousands of clones, approximately 86% of them singletons. The sample taken for sequencing was PBMCs or T cells enriched from blood (not recorded which). These receptors were obtained from a woman in her forties or fifties who had recovered from COVID-19.

Comment on this clone: Compared with germline, one end of the junction differs, possibly owing to a read error. The chain carries TRBV6-5 and TRBJ2-3, with a weak D call TRBD2 (5 bases). This CDR3 region has 14 residues. Germline-derived CDR1 and CDR2 are MNHEY and SVGAGI. The CDR3 here is CAGSYGLGTDTQYF. As DNA, the CDR3 is TGTGCCGGCAGTTACGGACTTGGCACAGATACGCAGTATTTT.

This clone was seen just once. The chain uses TRBV6-5 and TRBJ2-1; TRBD2 matches at 11 bases. The CDR3 sequence is 16 residues long. Germline-derived CDR1 and CDR2 are MNHEY and SVGAGI. Trimming at V came to 0 bases and at J to 4 bases, leaving 2 bases not matched to a gene. Here the CDR3 reads CASSYSGTSGYNEQFF. DNA of the CDR3: TGTGCCAGCAGTTACTCGGGGACTAGCGGTTACAATGAGCAGTTCTTC.

The V gene is TRBV19, the J gene TRBJ1-5, with 8 nucleotides matching TRBD1. Germline CDR1 is LNHDA and CDR2 is SQIVND (reference sequence). The trim removed 10 bases at V and 2 bases at J, leaving 7 bases unmatched. The CDR3 covers 14 residues. CDR3 in DNA: TGTGCCACCAGGACAGGGCGCGGCAATCAGCCCCAGCATTTT. It yields the protein CATRTGRGNQPQHF.

The chain couples TRBV29-1 to TRBJ2-5, with 7 bases lining up with TRBD2. The CDR3 is made up of 13 amino acids. Germline CDR1 reads SQVTM; CDR2 reads ANQGSEA. V dropped 3 bases and J dropped 5; count of bases not matched to a gene: 6. The CDR3 DNA reads as TGCAGCGTTGATGCGTCGACTAGCGAGACCCAGTACTTC. As protein: CSVDASTSETQYF.

The chain recombines TRBV27 with TRBJ2-7, with 7 bases lining up with TRBD2. CDR1 and CDR2 from the germline V gene are MNHEY and SMNVEV (reference sequence). The CDR3 consists of 15 residues. Trimming at V came to 4 bases and at J to 2 bases, leaving 8 bases not matched to a gene. The DNA for the CDR3 is TGTGCCAGCAGTTCTCCCGGGACTAACCCCTACGAGCAGTACTTC. Translation: CASSSPGTNPYEQYF.

The chain's CDR3 is CASSLKSGPLHF. In DNA form, the CDR3 reads TGTGCCAGCAGCTTAAAATCCGGACCCCTCCACTTT. This sequence joins TRBV7-2 and TRBJ1-6; D is unresolved. The CDR3 consists of 12 residues. V was shortened by 2 bases and J by 12 bases, with 8 bases between the two germline ends. The V gene's germline CDR1 is SGHTA and CDR2 FQGNSA.